This T cell receptor (beta chain) emerged from a study of graft-versus-host responses after intestinal transplantation. For the study at large: Recipients had transplants, and these were multivisceral, liver-intestinal, or isolated intestinal. Recipients were all induced with anti-thymocyte globulin, then given tacrolimus and steroids for about three years. Study findings and constraints: GvH clones detected in recipient marrow included some appearing first in ileum or blood. Early post-transplant declines in HvG were associated with peak levels of circulating GvH clones.

The ends were cut back, 0 bases at V and 7 bases at J, with 14 bases in the middle. The CDR3 loop spans 15 amino acids. From germline, CDR1 is SGHNT and CDR2 YYREEE (reference sequence). The assay was immunoSEQ multiplex PCR, and TCRdb's table has in-frame clones only and misses some. The top ten clones hold under 0.55% of a sample with tens of thousands of clones, 91% of them seen once. Note on this clone: Its antigen remains unidentified.

The rearrangement uses TRBV5-4 and TRBJ2-1; perhaps TRBD2 as D (7 bases). The TCR comes from a human donor who received an intestinal transplant. This specimen consisted of unstimulated CD8+ T cells sorted from spleen or lymph node cells, obtained before intestinal transplant. CDR3 protein: CASSLEGGAFNEQFF. The CDR3, as DNA: TGTGCCAGCAGCTTGGAAGGGGGGGCCTTTAATGAGCAGTTCTTC.